One T cell receptor (beta chain) is described in this entry. The data originate from a study of T cell changes during pregnancy in multiple sclerosis. In germline, CDR1 is ENHRY, CDR2 SYGVKD. This CDR3 is built from 14 residues. The ends were cut back, 6 bases at V and 5 bases at J, with 17 bases in the middle. Only in-frame clones appear in the TCRdb table, and some are missing; sequencing was by immunoSEQ multiplex PCR. The table shows about 40,000 clones, with 80% to 95% occurring only once. This specimen consisted of CD4+ T cells from peripheral blood mononuclear cells, obtained in the third trimester of pregnancy. The chain couples TRBV10-3 to TRBJ2-7; possibly TRBD1 for D (5 bases). This TCR came from a female donor with multiple sclerosis, enrolled in a pregnancy study. The CDR3 reads CAIRGDREKNEQYF. DNA of the CDR3: TGTGCCATCAGGGGCGACAGAGAGAAGAACGAGCAGTACTTC.